These 32 T cell receptor beta chains were sequenced from one sample in a study of radiation and T cells in renal cell carcinoma. Here immunoSEQ multiplex PCR was the method, and the copy in TCRdb shows in-frame clones only, minus some. The sample contains some 64,000 clones, about three quarters of which appear only once. Indicated time point: blood 4 weeks post-SBRT, at nephrectomy. Treatment described: 15 Gy SBRT to primary tumor, nephrectomy 4 weeks later. Specimen: blood, collected from a patient whose treatment included radiotherapy and nephrectomy. All receptors derive from a man aged 55 to 70 with renal cell carcinoma.

The chain employs TRBV5-4 and TRBJ2-1, with D possibly matching TRBD2 (7 bases). The CDR3 is 13 residues long. In germline, CDR1 is SGHNT, CDR2 YYREEE (reference sequence). V lost 2 bases, J lost 8 bases, and 11 bases lay in between. CDR3 DNA sequence: TGTGCCAGCAGCTTAGGGGGAGGGGATGAGCAGTTCTTC. It encodes CASSLGGGDEQFF. Looking up the rest from reference TRBV5-4 and TRBJ2-1 gives the full variable domain: ETGVTQSPTHLIKTRGQQVTLRCSSQSGHNTVSWYQQALGQGPQFIFQYYREEENGRGNFPPRFSGLQFPNYSSELNVNALELDDSALYLCASSLGGGDEQFFGPGTRLTVL.

The J gene is TRBJ1-5, the V gene TRBV30, with D perhaps matching TRBD1 (6 bases). Per germline, CDR1 GTSNPN and CDR2 SVGIG (reference sequence). Trimming shortened V by 4 bases and J by 6 bases, and 16 bases separated the two germline ends. This CDR3 region has 14 residues. In DNA, the CDR3 is TGTGCCTGGACCTTAAACGGCAGGGGTCAGCCCCAGCATTTT. Its protein is CAWTLNGRGQPQHF.

The gene calls are TRBV10-3 and TRBJ1-5; 8 positions match TRBD1. CDR1 is ENHRY and CDR2 is SYGVKD in the germline V gene. The J segment lost 3 bases and the V segment lost 5 bases, leaving 3 bases of the junction unmatched. The CDR3 loop spans 14 amino acids. CDR3 amino acids: CAISMDRDNQPQHF. The CDR3 DNA sequence: TGTGCCATCAGTATGGACAGGGACAATCAGCCCCAGCATTTT.

V usage is TRBV7-2 and J usage is TRBJ1-1, with 7 bases matching TRBD1. With 5 bases clipped from V and 10 bases from J, the junction kept 7 bases outside the gene matches. Germline V gives CDR1 SGHTA, CDR2 FQGNSA. The CDR3 extends over 12 amino acids. The CDR3 DNA reads TGTGCCAGCAGCGTATATTCAGGGGGAGCTTTCTTT. It codes for CASSVYSGGAFF.

The rearrangement uses TRBV5-1 and TRBJ1-2, with D possibly matching TRBD1 (5 bases). The CDR3 extends over 15 amino acids. V shed 1 base and J shed 4 bases, with 14 bases lying between them. Per germline, CDR1 SGHRS and CDR2 YFSETQ. The CDR3 sequence: CASSLIWGSSYGYTF. Here the CDR3 DNA reads TGCGCCAGCAGCTTGATATGGGGCTCAAGCTATGGCTACACCTTC.

This chain links TRBV25-1 with TRBJ1-1; D gene unclear. V was shortened by 8 bases and J by 1 base, with 11 bases between the two germline ends. CDR1 is MGHDK and CDR2 is SYGVNS in the germline V gene. The CDR3 spans 13 residues. Here the CDR3 reads CASSGSSNTEAFF. The CDR3 coding sequence is TGTGCCAGCTCAGGATCATCGAACACTGAAGCTTTCTTT.

This clone was detected once. V is TRBV9 and J is TRBJ1-4, with D maybe TRBD1 (6 bases). Trimming removed 4 bases from V and 2 bases from J, with 21 bases in between. CDR3 length: 18 residues. Looked up from germline, CDR1 is SGDLS and CDR2 is YYNGEE. CDR3 nucleotides: TGTGCCAGCAGCCCAGCTACCGGACAGATGAGGACTAATGAAAAACTGTTTTTT. This encodes CASSPATGQMRTNEKLFF.

CDR3 protein: CASSESRRTGADTGELFF. CDR3 in DNA: TGCGCCAGCAGTGAGTCGAGACGGACAGGGGCCGACACCGGGGAGCTGTTTTTT. The chain has TRBV10-2 and TRBJ2-2, with 9 bases identical to TRBD1. The germline CDR1 and CDR2 sequences are WSHSY and SAAADI. With 0 bases clipped from V and 3 bases from J, the junction kept 8 bases outside the gene matches. The CDR3 runs to 18 residues.

This chain's CDR3 is CAWRPMQGTLQETQYF. The CDR3 bases are TGTGCCTGGAGGCCGATGCAGGGGACCCTCCAAGAGACCCAGTACTTC. V and J are TRBV30 and TRBJ2-5, with D possibly being TRBD1 (6 bases). The CDR3 loop spans 16 amino acids. CDR1 is GTSNPN, CDR2 SVGIG, per germline (reference sequence). Deletions cut 3 bases from V and 1 base from J, with 18 bases between.

This clone was recorded a few times. This chain uses TRBV29-1 with TRBJ1-5; perhaps TRBD1 as D (5 bases). The V and J ends lost 4 bases and 4 bases respectively, with 11 bases between them. Germline-derived CDR1 and CDR2 are SQVTM and ANQGSEA. This CDR3 spans 13 amino acids. The CDR3 nucleotides are TGCAGCGTTGCTGGGGGTGTTAATCAGCCCCAGCATTTT. The encoded protein is CSVAGGVNQPQHF.

V and J are TRBV7-8 and TRBJ1-5; tentatively, D is TRBD1 (5 bases). Germline V gene data show CDR1 as SGHVS and CDR2 as FQNEAQ. The CDR3 has 15 amino acids. V shed 6 bases and J shed 2 bases, with 14 bases lying between them. CDR3 sequence (DNA): TGTGCCAGCAGGGAGGGGACTGAGCGCAATCAGCCCCAGCATTTT. Translating it yields CASREGTERNQPQHF.

V is TRBV27 and J is TRBJ2-1, with a tentative D call TRBD2 (6 bases). V shed 3 bases and J shed 3 bases, with 9 bases lying between them. CDR3 size: 14 residues. Germline lookup yields CDR1 MNHEY and CDR2 SMNVEV (reference sequence). CDR3 amino acids: CASSFLGGYNEQFF. The CDR3 nucleotides read TGTGCCAGCAGTTTCTTGGGGGGCTACAATGAGCAGTTCTTC.

The chain recombines TRBV7-2 with TRBJ2-6; TRBD2 matches at 7 bases. Unmatched junction bases numbered 14, after V lost 5 bases and J lost 4 bases. The CDR3 loop spans 18 amino acids. Looked up from germline, CDR1 is SGHTA and CDR2 is FQGNSA. The CDR3 DNA reads TGTGCCAGCAGCCCCAACCCCCGCGGGAGTTCCGGGGCCAACGTCCTGACTTTC. This encodes CASSPNPRGSSGANVLTF.

This chain uses TRBV7-9 with TRBJ1-1; D gene ambiguous. The CDR3 is 14 amino acids. Between the trimmed V and J ends, which lost 5 bases and 0 bases, there was a span of 10 bases. Germline lookup yields CDR1 SEHNR and CDR2 FQNEAQ (reference sequence). CDR3 protein: CASSKTDMNTEAFF. The CDR3 DNA reads TGTGCCAGCAGCAAGACGGATATGAACACTGAAGCTTTCTTT.

The V and J genes are TRBV7-9 and TRBJ2-7; TRBD1 aligns across 7 bases. Unmatched junction bases numbered 7, after V lost 2 bases and J lost 0 bases. The CDR3 consists of 16 residues. CDR1 and CDR2 (germline): SEHNR, FQNEAQ (reference sequence). Written as DNA, the CDR3 is TGTGCCAGCAGCTTAATAGAGACAGGGTCCTCCTACGAGCAGTACTTC. As protein: CASSLIETGSSYEQYF.

The chain uses TRBV14 and TRBJ1-1; D remains ambiguous. Trimming cost V 2 bases and J 3 bases, with 19 bases left between them. In germline, CDR1 is SGHDN, CDR2 FVKESK. This CDR3 has 17 amino acids. CDR3 coding DNA: TGTGCCAGCAGCCAATTTTCGAGGGCTGGAGGGCACACTGAAGCTTTCTTT. Its translation: CASSQFSRAGGHTEAFF.

The chain is built from TRBV19 and TRBJ1-2, with 8 bases fitting TRBD1. The CDR3 spans 16 residues. With 1 base clipped from V and 4 bases from J, the junction kept 8 bases outside the gene matches. Germline V gene lookup returns CDR1 LNHDA and CDR2 SQIVND (reference sequence). CDR3 sequence (DNA): TGTGCCAGTAGTATAGTGCCAGGGGGCGTGGGCTATGGCTACACCTTC. This gives the protein CASSIVPGGVGYGYTF.

This clone has a count of ten or more. This CDR3 is also generated by other DNA sequences in the sample. The chain carries TRBV5-4 and TRBJ2-3, with D unresolved. Germline-derived CDR1 and CDR2 are SGHNT and YYREEE (reference sequence). This CDR3 is 16 amino acids long. Trimming removed 5 bases at V and 1 base at J, with 17 bases between. The CDR3 sequence is CASRGPVEPRTDTQYF. DNA of the CDR3: TGTGCCAGCAGGGGCCCGGTCGAGCCCCGCACAGATACGCAGTATTTT.

The V call is TRBV9, the J call TRBJ2-3; 14 bases match TRBD2. With V trimmed by 2 bases and J by 7 bases, 6 bases remained unmatched. The CDR3 has 16 amino acids. The germline gives CDR1 SGDLS, CDR2 YYNGEE. The chain's CDR3 is CASSVTSGGAVNTQYF. CDR3 bases: TGTGCCAGCAGCGTGACTAGCGGGGGGGCGGTCAATACGCAGTATTTT.

V gene TRBV6-6 combines with J gene TRBJ1-1, with D uncertain. V was shortened by 2 bases and J by 2 bases, with 9 bases between the two germline ends. The CDR3 is made up of 14 amino acids. Germline V gene lookup returns CDR1 MNHNY and CDR2 SVGAGI (reference sequence). CDR3 in amino acids: CASSYVESNTEAFF. For the CDR3, the DNA is TGTGCCAGCAGTTACGTTGAAAGCAACACTGAAGCTTTCTTT.

A few counts support this clone. The rearrangement links TRBV30 to TRBJ2-5, with 14 bases lining up with TRBD2. Germline V CDR1 and CDR2: GTSNPN, SVGIG (reference sequence). This CDR3 comprises 15 residues. With 3 bases clipped from V and 4 bases from J, the junction kept 4 bases outside the gene matches. The CDR3 spells CAWRGLAGVPETQYF. Written as DNA, the CDR3 is TGTGCCTGGAGGGGACTAGCGGGAGTCCCAGAGACCCAGTACTTC. Using reference TRBV30 and TRBJ2-5 for the parts outside the CDR3, the full variable domain is SQTIHQWPATLVQPVGSPLSLECTVEGTSNPNLYWYRQAAGRGLQLLFYSVGIGQISSEVPQNLSASRPQDRQFILSSKKLLLSDSGFYLCAWRGLAGVPETQYFGPGTRLLVL.

V and J are TRBV6-5 and TRBJ1-3; D is uncertain. This CDR3 spans 13 amino acids. The germline CDR1 and CDR2 sequences are MNHEY and SVGAGI. Trimming took off 2 bases at V and 5 bases at J, with 7 bases between the two ends. CDR3: CASSYGSRNTIYF. DNA of the CDR3: TGTGCCAGCAGTTACGGTAGTAGAAACACCATATATTTT.

This rearrangement joins TRBV7-2 to TRBJ2-1; tentative D call: TRBD1 (5 bases). Germline loops: CDR1 SGHTA, CDR2 FQGNSA. Between the trimmed V and J ends, which lost 3 bases and 5 bases, there was a span of 11 bases. This CDR3 is built from 14 residues. The CDR3 sequence is CASSLGQSNNEQFF. CDR3 nucleotide sequence: TGTGCCAGCAGCTTGGGGCAGTCGAACAATGAGCAGTTCTTC.

With regard to this clone: The sample contains more than one DNA sequence encoding this CDR3. In nucleotides, the CDR3 is TGCGCCAGCAGCCAAGGGCAGGGGGGAGAGACCCAGTACTTC. Translating gives CASSQGQGGETQYF. This chain links TRBV4-3 with TRBJ2-5, with TRBD1 as a possible D gene (7 bases). Trimming shortened V by 1 base and J by 4 bases, and 10 bases separated the two germline ends. The length of the CDR3 is 14 residues. The germline CDR1 and CDR2 sequences are LGHNA and YSLEER.

The count of this clone is one. V usage is TRBV21-1 and J usage is TRBJ1-2; TRBD1, the table's D call, was not compared with the DNA. TRBV21-1 is labeled a pseudogene. The CDR3 is 15 amino acids. CDR3 amino acids: CASSTPDRGHYGYTF. DNA for the CDR3: TGTGCCAGCAGCACCCCAGACAGGGGGCACTATGGCTACACCTTC.

The J gene is TRBJ1-1, the V gene TRBV4-3; D is ambiguous. Germline CDR1 reads LGHNA; CDR2 reads YSLEER. The CDR3 contains 14 residues. Trimming shortened V by 0 bases and J by 0 bases, and 5 bases separated the two germline ends. Here the CDR3 reads CASSQENMNTEAFF. The CDR3 nucleotides are TGCGCCAGCAGCCAAGAGAACATGAACACTGAAGCTTTCTTT.

This clone was counted only a few times. The V call is TRBV10-3, the J call TRBJ1-5; D is undetermined. Germline V CDR1 and CDR2: ENHRY, SYGVKD. Trimming shortened V by 4 bases and J by 0 bases, and 7 bases separated the two germline ends. This CDR3 has 14 amino acids. The CDR3 DNA reads as TGTGCCATCAGTGTTGATGGTAGCAATCAGCCCCAGCATTTT. It specifies CAISVDGSNQPQHF.

The chain has TRBV10-3 and TRBJ1-2; D is possibly TRBD1 (6 bases). Germline assignment: CDR1 ENHRY and CDR2 SYGVKD. This CDR3 spans 14 amino acids. V was cut by 4 bases and J by 3 bases, with 12 bases left in between. The DNA of the CDR3 is TGTGCCATCAGTGCAGGGGAAATGGACTATGGCTACACCTTC. Translated: CAISAGEMDYGYTF.

This clone was detected only once. The chain couples TRBV4-2 to TRBJ2-3, with 8 bases aligning to TRBD2. The CDR3 is 20 residues long. The germline CDR1 and CDR2 sequences are LGHNA and YNFKEQ. Germline trimming cut 0 bases from V and 0 bases from J; bases unmatched to any gene: 14. The CDR3 loop is CASSQEGPSGGGTSTDTQYF. The CDR3 DNA reads as TGTGCCAGCAGCCAAGAAGGGCCCTCCGGGGGGGGAACTAGCACAGATACGCAGTATTTT.

The genes are TRBV5-8 and TRBJ1-4; no clear D. Per the germline V gene, CDR1 is SGHTS and CDR2 is YDEGEE. This CDR3 contains 13 residues. The V and J ends lost 0 bases and 10 bases respectively, with 10 bases between them. CDR3 in amino acids: CASSLDLVGKLFF. CDR3 nucleotide sequence: TGTGCCAGCAGCTTGGATCTGGTGGGAAAACTGTTTTTT. Variable domain in full (rest from reference TRBV5-8 and TRBJ1-4): EAGVTQSPTHLIKTRGQQATLRCSPISGHTSVYWYQQALGLGLQFLLWYDEGEERNRGNFPPRFSGRQFPNYSSELNVNALELEDSALYLCASSLDLVGKLFFGSGTQLSVL.

This chain links TRBV5-6 with TRBJ2-5, with D perhaps matching TRBD1 or TRBD2 (5 bases each). The CDR3 is made up of 13 amino acids. Germline V gene lookup returns CDR1 SGHDT and CDR2 YYEEEE. The germline V and J ends were trimmed by 4 bases and 5 bases, with 12 bases remaining between them. As DNA, the CDR3 is TGTGCCAGCAGCCGATTCTGGGGGGAGACCCAGTACTTC. It yields the protein CASSRFWGETQYF.

V usage is TRBV11-2 and J usage is TRBJ1-1; no firm D call. The CDR3 consists of 14 residues. CDR1 SGHAT and CDR2 FQNNGV come from the germline V gene. The ends were cut back, 3 bases at V and 3 bases at J, with 11 bases in the middle. CDR3 sequence (DNA): TGTGCCAGCAGCTTCGGCTGGGCAGACACTGAAGCTTTCTTT. This gives the protein CASSFGWADTEAFF.